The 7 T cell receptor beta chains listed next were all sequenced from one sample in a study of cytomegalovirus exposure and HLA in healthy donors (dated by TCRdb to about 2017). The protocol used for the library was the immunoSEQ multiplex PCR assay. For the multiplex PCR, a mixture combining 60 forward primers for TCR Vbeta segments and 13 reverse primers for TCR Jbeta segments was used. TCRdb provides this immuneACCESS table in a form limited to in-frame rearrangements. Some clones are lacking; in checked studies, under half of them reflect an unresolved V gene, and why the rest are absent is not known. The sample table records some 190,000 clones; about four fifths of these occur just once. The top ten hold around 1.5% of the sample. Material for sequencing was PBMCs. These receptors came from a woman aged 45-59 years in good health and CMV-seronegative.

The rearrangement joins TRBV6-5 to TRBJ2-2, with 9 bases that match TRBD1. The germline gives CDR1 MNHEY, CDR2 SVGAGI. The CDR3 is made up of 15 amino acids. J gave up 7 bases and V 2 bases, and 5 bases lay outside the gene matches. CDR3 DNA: TGTGCCAGCAGTTACGACAGGGGGTGGGGCGGGGAGCTGTTTTTT. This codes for CASSYDRGWGGELFF.

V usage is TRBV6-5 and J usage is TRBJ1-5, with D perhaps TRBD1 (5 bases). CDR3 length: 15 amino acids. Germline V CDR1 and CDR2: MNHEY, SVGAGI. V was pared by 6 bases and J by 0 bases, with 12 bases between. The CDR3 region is CASRPGLNSNQPQHF. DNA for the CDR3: TGTGCCAGCAGGCCGGGACTTAATAGCAATCAGCCCCAGCATTTT.

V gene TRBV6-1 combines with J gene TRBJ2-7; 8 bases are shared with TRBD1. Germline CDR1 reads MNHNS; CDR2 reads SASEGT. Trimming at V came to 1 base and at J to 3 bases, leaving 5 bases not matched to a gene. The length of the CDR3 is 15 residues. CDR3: CASSEGQGAFYEQYF. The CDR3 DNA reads TGTGCCAGCAGTGAAGGGCAGGGGGCCTTCTACGAGCAGTACTTC.

In DNA form, the CDR3 reads TGTGCCAGCGGGGCGGGAGGGATAGATACGCAGTATTTT. Its protein product is CASGAGGIDTQYF. The rearrangement joins TRBV28 to TRBJ2-3; 9 bases match TRBD2. This CDR3 has 13 amino acids. With 8 bases clipped from V and 5 bases from J, the junction kept 5 bases outside the gene matches. Germline lookup yields CDR1 MDHEN and CDR2 SYDVKM.

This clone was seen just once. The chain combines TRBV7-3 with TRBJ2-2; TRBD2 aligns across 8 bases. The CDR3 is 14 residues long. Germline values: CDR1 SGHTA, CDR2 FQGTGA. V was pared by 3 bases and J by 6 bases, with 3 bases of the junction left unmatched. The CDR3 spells CASSFTGGPGELFF. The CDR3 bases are TGTGCCAGCAGCTTCACGGGAGGGCCCGGGGAGCTGTTTTTT.

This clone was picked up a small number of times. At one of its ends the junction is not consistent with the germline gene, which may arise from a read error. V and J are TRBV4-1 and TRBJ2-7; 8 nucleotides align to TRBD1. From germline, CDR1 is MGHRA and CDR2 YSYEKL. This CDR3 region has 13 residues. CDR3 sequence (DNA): TGCGCCAGCAGCCAAGACGGACAGGGTCATTCGTTCTTC. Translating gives CASSQDGQGHSFF.

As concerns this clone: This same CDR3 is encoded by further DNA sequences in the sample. The DNA of the CDR3 is TGTGCCACCAGCAGAGATCATACTTTGGAGGAAAAACTGTTTTTT. This codes for CATSRDHTLEEKLFF. The chain is built from TRBV15 and TRBJ1-4; no reliable D call. Germline CDR1 is LNHNV and CDR2 is YYDKDF (reference sequence). The V end was cut by 0 bases, the J end by 8 bases, with 13 bases between. There are 15 residues in the CDR3.